This T cell receptor (beta chain) was profiled in a study of siplizumab effects on memory and regulatory T cells. Study-level background: Paired mixed lymphocyte reactions received either siplizumab at 0.85 to 1 ug/mL or no drug.

TCR templates, approximately 100,000 per sample, were assayed. The method was immunoSEQ multiplex PCR; TCRdb's version includes in-frame clones alone and lacks a portion of them. The table lists roughly 9,900 clones, almost 40% of them singletons. Study-wide results and limits: Mappable alloreactive CD4+ clones came from Treg cells 68.8% of the time on average with siplizumab, against roughly 27% in controls. Naive or memory phenotype was unassignable for roughly 80-96% of proliferating CD4+ or CD8+ clones.

Cells from the mixed lymphocyte reaction were cocultured for 6 days at 37°C. Remarks on this clone: Its antigen is not identified.

The receptor's source is a human donor in good health; the cells came from an allogeneic mixed lymphocyte reaction. The material sequenced was CFSE-low (dividing) CD4+ T cells sorted from an allogeneic mixed lymphocyte reaction.

CDR3 in DNA: TGTGCCAGCAGCGGAGCGAGGGGGACTGAAGCTTTCTTT. This gives the protein CASSGARGTEAFF. V and J are TRBV5-5 and TRBJ1-1; a possible D gene is TRBD1 (6 bases). Per the germline V gene, CDR1 is SGHKS and CDR2 is YYEKEE (reference sequence). The CDR3 contains 13 residues. The V end lost 4 bases, the J end lost 5 bases, and 12 bases lay between the germline ends. The complete variable domain, with remaining parts taken from reference TRBV5-5 and TRBJ1-1, reads DAGVTQSPTHLIKTRGQQVTLRCSPISGHKSVSWYQQVLGQGPQFIFQYYEKEERGRGNFPDRFSARQFPNYSSELNVNALLLGDSALYLCASSGARGTEAFFGQGTRLTVV.